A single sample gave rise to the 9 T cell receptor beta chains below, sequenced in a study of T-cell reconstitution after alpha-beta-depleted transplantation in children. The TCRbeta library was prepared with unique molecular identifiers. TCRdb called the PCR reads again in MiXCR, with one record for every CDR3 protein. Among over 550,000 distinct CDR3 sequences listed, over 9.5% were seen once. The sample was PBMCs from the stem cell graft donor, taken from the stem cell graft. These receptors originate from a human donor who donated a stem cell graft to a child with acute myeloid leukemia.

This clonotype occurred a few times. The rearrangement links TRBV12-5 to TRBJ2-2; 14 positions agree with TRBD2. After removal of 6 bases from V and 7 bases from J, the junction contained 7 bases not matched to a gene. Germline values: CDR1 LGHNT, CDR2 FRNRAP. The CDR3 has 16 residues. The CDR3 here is CASGSGLAGVYGELFF. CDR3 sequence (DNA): TGTGCTAGTGGATCGGGACTAGCGGGAGTCTACGGGGAGCTGTTTTTT.

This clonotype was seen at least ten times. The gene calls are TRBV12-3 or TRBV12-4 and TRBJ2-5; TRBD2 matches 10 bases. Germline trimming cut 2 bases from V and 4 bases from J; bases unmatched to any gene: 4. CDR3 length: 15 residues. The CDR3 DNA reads TGTGCCAGCAGTTTACTAGCGGGAGCAGGAGAGACCCAGTACTTC. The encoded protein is CASSLLAGAGETQYF.

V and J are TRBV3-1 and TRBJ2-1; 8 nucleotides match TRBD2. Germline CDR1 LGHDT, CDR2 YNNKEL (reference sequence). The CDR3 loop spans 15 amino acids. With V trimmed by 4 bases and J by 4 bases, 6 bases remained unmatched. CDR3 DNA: TGTGCCAGCAGCCCCGGGGTAGCGGGATACAATGAGCAGTTCTTC. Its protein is CASSPGVAGYNEQFF.

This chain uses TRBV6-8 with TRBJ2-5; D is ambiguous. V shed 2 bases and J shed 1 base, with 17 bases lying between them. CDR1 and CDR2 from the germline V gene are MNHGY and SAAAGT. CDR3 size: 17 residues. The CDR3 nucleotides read TGTGCCAGCAGTTACGTTGCGGCCTTGGCGAGCCAAGAGACCCAGTACTTC. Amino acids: CASSYVAALASQETQYF.

The CDR3 nucleotides are TGTGCCACCAGCAGAGACGACACAGGGACAGACTACAATGAGCAGTTCTTC. This encodes CATSRDDTGTDYNEQFF. The rearrangement uses TRBV15 and TRBJ2-1, with 7 bases identical to TRBD1. V trimming: 0 bases; J trimming: 3 bases; junction bases outside the gene matches: 8. CDR3 size: 17 residues. The germline V gene encodes CDR1 LNHNV and CDR2 YYDKDF (reference sequence).

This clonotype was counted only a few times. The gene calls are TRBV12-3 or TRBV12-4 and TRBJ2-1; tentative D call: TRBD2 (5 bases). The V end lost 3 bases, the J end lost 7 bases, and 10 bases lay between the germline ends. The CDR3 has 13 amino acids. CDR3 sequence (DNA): TGTGCCAGCAGTTTTGAGGCGGGTAATGAGCAGTTCTTC. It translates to CASSFEAGNEQFF.

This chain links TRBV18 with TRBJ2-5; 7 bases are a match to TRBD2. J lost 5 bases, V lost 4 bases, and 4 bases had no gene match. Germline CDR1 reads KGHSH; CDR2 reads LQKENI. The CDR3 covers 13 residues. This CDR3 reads CASSRGSSETQYF. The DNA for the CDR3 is TGTGCCAGCTCACGCGGGAGTAGCGAGACCCAGTACTTC.

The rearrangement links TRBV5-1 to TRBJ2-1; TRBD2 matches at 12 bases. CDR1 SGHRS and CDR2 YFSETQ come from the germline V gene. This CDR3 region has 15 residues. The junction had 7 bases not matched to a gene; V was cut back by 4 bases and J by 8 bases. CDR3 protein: CASSETSGSFDEQFF. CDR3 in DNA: TGCGCCAGCAGCGAGACTAGCGGGAGTTTCGATGAGCAGTTCTTC.

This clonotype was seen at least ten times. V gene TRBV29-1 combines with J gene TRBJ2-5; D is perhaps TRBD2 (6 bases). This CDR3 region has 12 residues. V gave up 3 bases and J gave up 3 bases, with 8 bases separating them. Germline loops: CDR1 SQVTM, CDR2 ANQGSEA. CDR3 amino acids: CSVETGEETQYF. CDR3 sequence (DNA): TGCAGCGTTGAGACGGGGGAAGAGACCCAGTACTTC.